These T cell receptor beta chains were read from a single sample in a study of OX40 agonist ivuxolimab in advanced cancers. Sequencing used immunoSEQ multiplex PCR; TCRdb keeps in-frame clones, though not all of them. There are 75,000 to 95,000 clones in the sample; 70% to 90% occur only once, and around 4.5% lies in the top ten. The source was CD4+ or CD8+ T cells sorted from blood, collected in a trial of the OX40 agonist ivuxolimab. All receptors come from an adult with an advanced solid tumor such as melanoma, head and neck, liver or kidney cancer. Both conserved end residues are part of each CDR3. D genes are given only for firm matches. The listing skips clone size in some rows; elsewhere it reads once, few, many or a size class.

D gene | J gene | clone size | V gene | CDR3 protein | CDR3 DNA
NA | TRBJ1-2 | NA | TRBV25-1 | CASSRENYGYTF | TGTGCCAGCAGCAGGGAGAACTATGGCTACACCTTC
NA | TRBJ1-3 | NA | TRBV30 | CAWSTRGGGNTIYF | TGTGCCTGGAGCACCAGGGGCGGTGGAAACACCATATATTTT
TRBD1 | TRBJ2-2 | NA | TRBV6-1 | CASPGTANTEELFF | TGTGCCAGCCCCGGGACAGCGAACACCGAGGAGCTGTTTTTT
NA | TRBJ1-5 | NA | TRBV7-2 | CASSYSNQPQHF | TGTGCCAGCAGCTATAGCAATCAGCCCCAGCATTTT
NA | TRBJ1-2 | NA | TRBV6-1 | CATLREGSYGYTF | TGTGCCACCCTCAGGGAGGGGAGCTATGGCTACACCTTC
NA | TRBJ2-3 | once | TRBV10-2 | CASSDRGYTDTQYF | TGCGCCAGCAGTGACAGGGGATACACAGATACGCAGTATTTT
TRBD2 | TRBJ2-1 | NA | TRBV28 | CASSPMGLAGGKGEQFF | TGTGCCAGCAGTCCCATGGGACTAGCGGGAGGAAAGGGGGAGCAGTTCTTC
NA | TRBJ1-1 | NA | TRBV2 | CASSVFGRNTEAFF | TGTGCCAGCAGTGTTTTCGGCCGTAACACTGAAGCTTTCTTT
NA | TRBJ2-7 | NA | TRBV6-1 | CASSEAQGGYEQYF | TGTGCCAGCAGTGAAGCACAGGGGGGGTACGAGCAGTACTTC
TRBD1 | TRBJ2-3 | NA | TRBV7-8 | CASSADRGRTDTQYF | TGTGCCAGCAGCGCAGACAGGGGGCGGACAGATACGCAGTATTTT
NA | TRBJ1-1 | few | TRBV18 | CASSPPSRDTEAFF | TGTGCCAGCTCACCACCGTCCAGAGACACTGAAGCTTTCTTT
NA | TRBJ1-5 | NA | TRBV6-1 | CASSELAGGGNQPQHF | TGTGCCAGCAGTGAACTGGCGGGCGGCGGCAATCAGCCCCAGCATTTT
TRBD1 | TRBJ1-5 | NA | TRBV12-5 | CASGGQGSFQPQHF | TGTGCTAGTGGGGGACAGGGGTCCTTTCAGCCCCAGCATTTT
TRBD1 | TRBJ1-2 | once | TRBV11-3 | CASSPRDRLLYGYTF | TGTGCCAGCAGCCCGAGGGACAGGTTACTCTATGGCTACACCTTC
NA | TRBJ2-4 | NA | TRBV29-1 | CSVERATLAKNIQYF | TGCAGCGTTGAAAGGGCTACACTAGCCAAAAACATTCAGTACTTC
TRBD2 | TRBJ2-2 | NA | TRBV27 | CASNTIAGGYTGELFF | TGTGCCAGCAACACGATAGCGGGAGGGTACACCGGGGAGCTGTTTTTT
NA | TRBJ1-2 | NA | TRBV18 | CASSPRNGTVYGYTF | TGTGCCAGCTCACCCCGAAACGGGACGGTGTATGGCTACACCTTC
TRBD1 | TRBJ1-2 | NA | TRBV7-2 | CASSLRTGAGYTF | TGTGCCAGCAGCCTCCGGACAGGGGCGGGCTACACCTTC
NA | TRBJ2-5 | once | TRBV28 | CASSFGGGAGSQETQYF | TGTGCCAGCAGTTTCGGTGGTGGGGCCGGGTCCCAAGAGACCCAGTACTTC
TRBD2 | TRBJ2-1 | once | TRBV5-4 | CASSLGTSNEQFF | TGTGCCAGCAGCTTGGGGACTAGCAATGAGCAGTTCTTC
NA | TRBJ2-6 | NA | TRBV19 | CASSGDAGANVLTF | TGTGCCAGTAGTGGGGACGCTGGGGCCAACGTCCTGACTTTC
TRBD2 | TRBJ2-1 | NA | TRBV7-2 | CASSSGTSPLYNEQFF | TGTGCCAGCAGTTCCGGGACTAGCCCGCTTTACAATGAGCAGTTCTTC
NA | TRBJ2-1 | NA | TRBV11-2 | CASSFAGQSSYNEQFF | TGTGCCAGCAGCTTTGCGGGACAAAGCTCCTACAATGAGCAGTTCTTC
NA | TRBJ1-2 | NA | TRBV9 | CASSVRAAGGYTF | TGTGCCAGCAGCGTAAGGGCAGCCGGTGGCTACACCTTC
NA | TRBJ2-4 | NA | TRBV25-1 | CASSESGAPAKNIQYF | TGTGCCAGCAGTGAATCAGGCGCCCCAGCCAAAAACATTCAGTACTTC
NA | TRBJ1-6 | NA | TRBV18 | CASSPSSYNSPLHF | TGTGCCAGCTCCCCGAGCTCCTATAATTCACCCCTCCACTTT
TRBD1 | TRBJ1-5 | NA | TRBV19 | CASSILGQGIQPQHF | TGTGCCAGTAGTATATTGGGACAGGGGATTCAGCCCCAGCATTTT
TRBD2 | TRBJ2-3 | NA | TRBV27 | CASGPLATSTDTQYF | TGTGCCAGCGGTCCACTAGCGACAAGCACAGATACGCAGTATTTT
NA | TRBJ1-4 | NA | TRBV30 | CAWSVRRGGEKLFF | TGTGCCTGGAGTGTGCGGCGCGGGGGTGAAAAACTGTTTTTT
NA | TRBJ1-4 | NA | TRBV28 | CASSLGGAPTNEKLFF | TGTGCCAGCAGTTTAGGCGGGGCCCCAACTAATGAAAAACTGTTTTTT
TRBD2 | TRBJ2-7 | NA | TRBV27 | CASSFSGLAGGGPREQYF | TGTGCCAGCAGTTTTAGCGGACTAGCGGGAGGAGGACCAAGGGAGCAGTACTTC
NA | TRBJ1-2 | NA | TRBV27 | CASKQRAGDGYGYTF | TGTGCCAGCAAACAAAGGGCCGGGGACGGCTATGGCTACACCTTC
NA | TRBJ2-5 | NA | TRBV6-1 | CASSELMIGETQYF | TGTGCCAGCAGTGAACTGATGATTGGAGAGACCCAGTACTTC
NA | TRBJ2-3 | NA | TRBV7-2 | CASSLISGSTDTQYF | TGTGCCAGCAGCTTAATCAGCGGCTCCACAGATACGCAGTATTTT
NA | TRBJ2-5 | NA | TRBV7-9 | CASSLEGLETQYF | TGTGCCAGCAGCTTAGAGGGGTTGGAGACCCAGTACTTC
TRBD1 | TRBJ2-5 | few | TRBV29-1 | CSVDLGGQGFLETQYF | TGCAGCGTTGACCTCGGGGGACAGGGGTTTTTAGAGACCCAGTACTTC
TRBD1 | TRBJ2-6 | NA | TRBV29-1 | CSARQGTGANVLTF | TGCAGCGCTAGACAGGGGACTGGGGCCAACGTCCTGACTTTC
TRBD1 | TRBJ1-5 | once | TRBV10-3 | CAISESRQGHQPQHF | TGTGCCATCAGTGAGTCCAGACAGGGCCATCAGCCCCAGCATTTT
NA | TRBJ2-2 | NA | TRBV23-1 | CASTRVPRGTGELFF | TGCGCCAGCACGCGGGTTCCGCGGGGCACCGGGGAGCTGTTTTTT
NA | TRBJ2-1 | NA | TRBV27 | CASSSPSRTFYNEQFF | TGTGCCAGCAGTTCCCCCTCTCGGACCTTCTACAATGAGCAGTTCTTC
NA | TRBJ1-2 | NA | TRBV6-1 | CASSDSYGYTF | TGTGCCAGCAGTGACAGCTATGGCTACACCTTC
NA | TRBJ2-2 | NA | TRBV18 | CASSRNGVDTGELFF | TGTGCCAGCTCGCGGAACGGGGTCGACACCGGGGAGCTGTTTTTT
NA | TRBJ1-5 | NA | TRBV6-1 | CASSESGGDQPQHF | TGTGCCAGCAGTGAATCGGGGGGGGATCAGCCCCAGCATTTT
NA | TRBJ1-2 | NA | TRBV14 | CASSPGTDANYGYTF | TGTGCCAGCAGCCCCGGGACTGATGCTAACTATGGCTACACCTTC
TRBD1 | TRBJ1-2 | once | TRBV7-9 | CASSSGTGRNGYTF | TGTGCCAGCAGCTCAGGGACAGGGAGGAATGGCTACACCTTC
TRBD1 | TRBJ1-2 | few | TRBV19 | CASSTTGDSGYTF | TGTGCCAGTAGTACTACAGGGGATAGCGGCTACACCTTC
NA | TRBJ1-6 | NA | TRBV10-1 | CASSQEGRDSPLHF | TGCGCCAGCAGTCAGGAAGGGAGGGATTCACCCCTCCACTTT
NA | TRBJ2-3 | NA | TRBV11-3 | CASSVIYDTQYF | TGTGCCAGCAGCGTTATTTACGATACGCAGTATTTT
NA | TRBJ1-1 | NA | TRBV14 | CASSQDRGRDRVRAFF | TGTGCCAGCAGCCAAGATCGTGGCAGGGATAGAGTAAGAGCTTTCTTT
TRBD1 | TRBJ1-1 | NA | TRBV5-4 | CASSGTGGDTEAFF | TGTGCCAGCAGCGGGACAGGGGGGGACACTGAAGCTTTCTTT
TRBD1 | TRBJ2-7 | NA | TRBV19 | CASSRTGTVSYEQYF | TGTGCCAGTAGTAGGACAGGGACGGTCTCCTACGAGCAGTACTTC
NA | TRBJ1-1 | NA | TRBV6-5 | CASRRDGNTEAFF | TGTGCCAGCAGAAGGGACGGGAACACTGAAGCTTTCTTT
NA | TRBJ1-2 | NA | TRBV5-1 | CASSIGEGYGYTF | TGCGCCAGCAGTATCGGGGAGGGCTATGGCTACACCTTC
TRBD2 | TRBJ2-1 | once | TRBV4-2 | CASSQDPGLAVGNEQFF | TGTGCCAGCAGCCAAGATCCGGGACTAGCGGTAGGCAATGAGCAGTTCTTC
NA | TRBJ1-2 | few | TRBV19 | CASTPARAYGYTF | TGTGCCAGTACCCCGGCCCGGGCCTATGGCTACACCTTC
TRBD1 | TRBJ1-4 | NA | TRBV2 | CASSAPTGTGGEKLFF | TGTGCCAGCAGTGCACCTACCGGGACAGGGGGTGAAAAACTGTTTTTT